This T cell receptor beta chain was sequenced in a study of cytomegalovirus exposure and HLA in healthy donors (TCRdb year 2017). About the full investigation: In an earlier analysis of roughly 500 of the donors, around 290 Gb of sequence data and approximately 100 million unique TCR beta sequences from 180 million or so T cells were reported. The study was designed to test whether signatures of past pathogen exposure could be identified by cataloging public T cell receptors. Class I and class II HLA loci were covered by the typing at four-digit resolution. Donor age, sex, ethnicity and CMV serostatus were collected together with the repertoire data. Across approximately 400 genotyped donors of the cohort, an average of approximately 200,000 unique TCR beta nucleotide sequences per donor were sequenced, and approximately 17% of those sequences were non-productive. In the later analysis, no new phenotypic data were used to find candidate immune exposures; instead, reliance was placed on TCR beta sequences and their occurrence across donors. To predict cytomegalovirus infection status, the study brought together high-throughput TCR immunosequencing, statistical association of individual TCRs with disease status, and machine learning. The number of typed donors differed by locus: about 629-630 for A, B, C, DRB1 and DQB1; approximately 520 for DQA1; approximately 610 for DPA1; and some 450 for DPB1. The study profiled the T cell repertoires of some 610 subjects by immunosequencing and related them to cytomegalovirus serostatus. Approximately 300 gigabases of sequencing data and approximately 91 million unique TCR sequences made up an early release that covered approximately 700 HLA-typed donors. Of the 350 to 400 genotyped donors, around 81% fell in the genetic ancestry cluster associated with self-reported Caucasian donors. To study patterns of TCR occurrence, a later analysis re-analyzed previously published TCR beta repertoires from 666 donors and added high-resolution HLA genotyping. Along with the approximately 650-subject first cohort, a separate validation cohort of over a hundred different subjects was used. About five DR-DQ haplotypes were treated as single units for association and clustering because of strong linkage in the cohort. To decide whether each TCR beta V gene segment behaved as functional or pseudogenic, an earlier analysis of some 540 of the donors relied on high-throughput TCR beta sequencing. All discovery cohort repertoires had been generated using a single sequencing platform. A later genetic analysis used genome-wide SNP genotypes for 398 of the 666 donors, treating that subset as a discovery cohort. The full study reports these points: Because counts were too low, some 17 rarely observed V segments, including chromosome 9 orphons, were left out of the earlier analysis of 500 to 750 of the donors. A cluster of highly shared sequence variants was judged likely to represent a technical artifact of the sequencing pipeline. Compared with equally common non-associated chains, HLA-associated TCR beta chains in a later analysis were more clonally expanded and had lower generation probabilities. Only TCR beta chains were sequenced in this cohort, and the absence of alpha or paired-chain data limited detectable features. Because some donors lacked HLA typing at each locus, the association tests relied only on the typed subset. Broadly in line with IMGT annotations, most TCR beta V segments showed up in productive rearrangements about 90% or about 30% of the time in an earlier analysis of 587 of the donors. The study listed 164 TCR beta chains as associated with cytomegalovirus. According to a later analysis, parvovirus B19, influenza, CMV and Epstein-Barr virus appeared linked to several top co-occurrence clusters. The authors suggested that the approach could potentially be generalized to other disease states and immunological phenotypes. The classifier was reported to diagnose cytomegalovirus status with high specificity and sensitivity in both the original and validation cohorts. Most TCR sequences were observed very rarely across donors, whereas some public TCRs were present in many individuals. Linkage disequilibrium might explain the correlated functional status among segregating V segments, but an unknown experimental factor could not be ruled out. In a later analysis, more than 15,000 TCR beta sequences were associated with specific HLA alleles at a false discovery rate of 0.05. In vitro tests confirmed that a few of the cytomegalovirus-associated TCR beta chains recognize cytomegalovirus antigens. In a later genetic analysis, a missense DCLRE1C variant was associated with V-gene and J-gene trimming of TCR beta chains, and the association was replicated in an independent cohort. Presence/absence analyses assumed roughly uniform sequencing depth across donors, an assumption that may not hold. A later analysis found that most CMV-associated TCR beta chains appeared HLA-restricted, with HLA associations seemingly driven largely by CMV exposure. According to a later analysis, TCR association rates differed among HLA loci, with DRB1 alleles showing the most associated TCRs and HLA-C alleles showing the fewest. Assigning TCR associations to individual alleles was difficult when HLA alleles, especially DR and DQ, strongly co-occurred. The only immune exposure information available for the cohort was CMV serostatus. A further reported finding was that TCR beta sequences accurately predicted the HLA-A and HLA-B alleles for most subjects in the first cohort. Because the 87-base-pair reads could not distinguish some IMGT-functional V segments, including TRBV6-2 and TRBV6-3, those segments were excluded. According to a later genetic analysis, donors in an Asian-associated ancestry cluster had fewer N-insertions in productive TCRs than the approximately 650-donor mean.

CDR1 MDHEN and CDR2 SYDVKM are derived from the germline V gene. V is clipped by 1 base and J by 2 bases, and the sequence between their germline boundaries is 11 bases long. The CDR3, cysteine through phenylalanine, is 16 amino acids long. The read is trimmed to its CDR3 DNA, 48 bases read in frame from base 1. The cohort comprised several hundred healthy bone marrow donors. At the time of sampling, every cohort member was nominally healthy, though immune exposures that went unrecorded were likely present. The donor tested CMV seronegative, placing the donor among the 350 to 400 seronegative members of the cohort. Every donor gave a peripheral blood sample, and the peripheral blood mononuclear cells from that sample were used for TCR beta sequencing. Genomic DNA was extracted from the blood cell samples with the Qiagen DNeasy Blood Extraction Kit. On this clone: Its antigen target is currently unknown. No base quality information exists; no much larger clone differs at one position.

Preparation of the library involved the immunoSEQ multiplex PCR assay. A mixture of 60 forward primers for TCR Vbeta segments and 13 reverse primers for TCR Jbeta segments was used in the multiplex PCR. Amplification of the CDR3 region of rearranged TCR beta genes was performed with a multiplex PCR assay on genomic DNA. The Illumina HiSeq System was used to sequence the amplified TCR beta libraries as 87-base-pair reads. As for the authors' bioinformatics: A later analysis counted some 74 million unique TCR beta chains across the 550 to 800 repertoires, and roughly 11 million of these chains were shared by at least two donors. Raw reads were error-corrected and collapsed into unique sequences with a nearest-neighbor algorithm that merged closely related sequences to remove PCR and sequencing errors. V, D and J gene segments were assigned by aligning CDR3 sequences to IMGT reference sequences. For a sequence to be retained, at least a six-nucleotide match to both a V gene segment and a J gene segment was required. A rearrangement was called productive if the CDR3 had no stop codons and remained in frame with V and J, and every other rearrangement was called non-productive. Following IMGT convention, CDR3 was defined as the stretch from the second conserved V-encoded cysteine up to the conserved J-encoded phenylalanine. Sequences without an unambiguous match to a single V gene segment were excluded from the earlier analysis of a few hundred of the donors. An earlier analysis of 587 of the donors classified V segments as functional when productive rearrangements were above 56.7% and as segregating when the standard deviation between donors was above 5%. A statistical classification framework was developed to diagnose cytomegalovirus status using the catalog of TCR beta chain sequences. In a later analysis, TCR nucleotide sequences were compared against IMGT/GENE-DB human TR gene sequences so that V and J genes could be assigned. The TCRdist pipeline was used in a later analysis to assign CDR3 sequences and most-parsimonious VDJ recombination scenarios. A later analysis defined each TCR beta chain by its CDR3 amino acid sequence plus V-gene family, and excluded reads lacking a unique V-gene family. To address suspected cross-contamination and a sequencing artifact, a later analysis removed roughly 640 highly shared, low-generation-probability nucleotide sequences. For each public chain, a later analysis derived a clonal expansion index from normalized ranks of inferred template counts within each repertoire. A later analysis computed generation probabilities with a VDJ recombination model fitted to out-of-frame rearrangements, and checked the results against IGoR. A later analysis scored TCR-TCR, TCR-HLA and TCR-CMV co-occurrence with hypergeometric tests, applying a repertoire-size bias correction to TCR pairs. To estimate false discovery rates, a later analysis permuted the HLA or CMV assignments 20 times. In a later analysis, co-occurring TCRs were grouped using DBSCAN, and TCRdist sequence similarity was added for clustering within HLA-allele-positive subsets. Co-occurrence clustering excluded repertoires with fewer than 30,000 or more than 120,000 public chains, plus five with anomalous nucleotide sharing. Sourced from immuneACCESS, this table was stored by TCRdb with only in-frame sequences that have V and J called. A share of the clones is absent; for the studies checked, an unresolved V gene accounts for under half, and the remainder has no known explanation. V, J and clone size were drawn from that table, and D and trimming were deduced from the DNA. The sample table shows 80,000 to 90,000 clones, and about four fifths are seen once. 1.5% to 2% of the sample is held by the ten biggest clonotypes.

The TCR originated in a woman under 40 in good health and CMV-seronegative. The rearrangement combines TRBV28 with TRBJ2-2; D gene: possibly TRBD1, on 5 matching bases. The material sequenced was PBMCs. This receptor carries the CDR3 CASSLFRAINTGELFF. Read as DNA, the sequence is TGTGCCAGCAGTTTATTCAGGGCCATCAACACCGGGGAGCTGTTTTTT.